The rows below give T cell receptor beta chains drawn from one sample of a study of blood T cell repertoires in COVID-19. Only in-frame clones appear in the TCRdb table, and some are missing; sequencing was by immunoSEQ multiplex PCR. The sample holds about 100,000 clones, around 85% seen once. Specimen: peripheral blood. The source is a human donor in a cohort sampled during active COVID-19. The CDR3 runs from the conserved cysteine through the conserved F or W. A D gene is named only where the DNA matches it firmly. Size values are once, few and many counts, or a class for expanded clones, and some rows have none.

clone size	D gene	J gene	V gene	CDR3 DNA	CDR3 protein
.	.	TRBJ1-2	TRBV6-1	TGTGCCAGCAGTGAAGGGTCGGGGGGGTTCTATGGCTACACCTTC	CASSEGSGGFYGYTF
.	TRBD2	TRBJ2-1	TRBV5-4	TGTGCCAGCAGCCCGGGGACTAGCGGGATTGAGCAGTTCTTC	CASSPGTSGIEQFF
.	.	TRBJ2-2	TRBV3-1/TRBV3-2	TGTGCCAGCAGCCAAGGGGGCCCCACCGGGGAGCTGTTTTTT	CASSQGGPTGELFF
.	TRBD2	TRBJ2-7	TRBV19	TGTGCCAGTAGTCTAGCGGGGAACTCCTACGAGCAGTACTTC	CASSLAGNSYEQYF
.	.	TRBJ2-1	TRBV5-5	TGTGCCAGCAGCTGGGACTCAGGGAGATATGAGCAGTTCTTC	CASSWDSGRYEQFF
.	TRBD1	TRBJ2-7	TRBV29-1	TGCAGCGTTGAAGAGGCCGGGACAGGGATCGGGCAGTACTTC	CSVEEAGTGIGQYF
.	.	TRBJ1-2	TRBV7-9	TGTGCCAGCACCGAGTACAACTATGGCTACACCTTC	CASTEYNYGYTF
.	.	TRBJ2-7	TRBV7-2	TGTGCCAGCAGCCCGACTCCTAGTGGGAGCTTTTACGAGCAGTACTTC	CASSPTPSGSFYEQYF
.	.	TRBJ1-2	TRBV9	TGTGCCAGCAGCGTAGGAATGCGGGACTATGGCTACACCTTC	CASSVGMRDYGYTF
.	.	TRBJ2-7	TRBV20-1	TGCAGTGCTACCCCGGGTTTGGAGCAGTACTTC	CSATPGLEQYF
.	TRBD1	TRBJ1-1	TRBV14	TGTGCCAGCAGCCCGAGGACAGGATGGGACACTGAAGCTTTCTTT	CASSPRTGWDTEAFF
once	.	TRBJ2-2	TRBV21-1	TGTGCCAGCAGACTGGCGGGAGGGGGGCCCGGGGAGCTGTTTTTT	CASRLAGGGPGELFF
.	.	TRBJ1-3	TRBV5-4	TGTGCCAGCAGCTTCAGGGGAGCTGGAAACACCATATATTTT	CASSFRGAGNTIYF
.	.	TRBJ1-1	TRBV5-1	TGCGCCAGCAGCCCCACAGGTCTCATGAACACTGAAGCTTTCTTT	CASSPTGLMNTEAFF
.	.	TRBJ1-1	TRBV2	TGTGCCAGCAGCCACCCCCCGGGGAGATCCTACACTGAAGCTTTCTTT	CASSHPPGRSYTEAFF
few	TRBD1	TRBJ2-1	TRBV9	TGTGCCAGCAGCGTAGCTATGGAGGACAGGCTGTCCTACAATGAGCAGTTCTTC	CASSVAMEDRLSYNEQFF
.	.	TRBJ2-3	TRBV4-1	TGCGCCAGCAGCCAACGTCGAGCGGTCCTTAGCACAGATACGCAGTATTTT	CASSQRRAVLSTDTQYF
few	.	TRBJ2-6	TRBV2	TGTGCCGTCTCAGAAGGGGCGGTGGCCAACGTCCTGACTTTC	CAVSEGAVANVLTF
few	.	TRBJ2-5	TRBV5-4	TGTGCCAGCAGCTCGCCGTACCTCGGGAGAGAGACCCAGTACTTC	CASSSPYLGRETQYF
.	TRBD2	TRBJ2-7	TRBV11-2	TGTGCCAGCAGCTTACGTCCTAGCGGCAGCTACGAGCAGTACTTC	CASSLRPSGSYEQYF
.	.	TRBJ1-4	TRBV5-5	TGTGCCAGCAGCGTCGGGACACTGAGCTATGAAAAACTGTTTTTT	CASSVGTLSYEKLFF
.	TRBD1	TRBJ1-1	TRBV6-6	TGTGCCAGCAGTTCGACAGGGGTTAAGGACACTGAAGCTTTCTTT	CASSSTGVKDTEAFF
few	TRBD2	TRBJ2-7	TRBV5-1	TGCGCCAGCAGCTTGGTCAGTTCCGGGGACTACTACGAGCAGTACTTC	CASSLVSSGDYYEQYF
.	.	TRBJ2-5	TRBV7-8	TGTGCCAGCAGCCCCCAGGGCTGGGAGACCCAGTACTTC	CASSPQGWETQYF
few	TRBD1	TRBJ1-2	TRBV10-3	TGTGCCATCAGTGACCCGTGGGACAGGGGGCATGGCTACACCTTC	CAISDPWDRGHGYTF
once	.	TRBJ2-4	TRBV10-1	TGCGCCCACGGACATCCGGGAAACATTCAGTACTTC	CAHGHPGNIQYF
.	TRBD2	TRBJ2-7	TRBV7-2	TGTGCCAGCAGCTTGGCTAGCGGGAGTCGTGAGCAGTACTTC	CASSLASGSREQYF
.	TRBD1	TRBJ1-5	TRBV7-2	TGTGCCAGCAGTTCGGACAGGGCCAAAGATCAGCCCCAGCATTTT	CASSSDRAKDQPQHF
once	.	TRBJ1-2	TRBV3-1/TRBV3-2	TGTGCCAGCAGCCAAGCTTACACCTATGGCTACACCTTC	CASSQAYTYGYTF
.	TRBD1	TRBJ1-2	TRBV6-6	TGTGCCAGCAGTTACCGGGGCAGGGGGTATTATGGCTACACCTTC	CASSYRGRGYYGYTF
.	TRBD1	TRBJ2-2	TRBV6-2/TRBV6-3	TGTGCCAGCAGTTACTTTGGACAGGGGGCCGGGGAGCTGTTTTTT	CASSYFGQGAGELFF
.	.	TRBJ2-7	TRBV5-4	TGTGCCAGCAGCTCTACCTACGAGCAGTACTTC	CASSSTYEQYF
.	TRBD2	TRBJ2-7	TRBV19	TGTGCCAGTAGTATAGAAGCGGCTAGCGGGACTTACGAGCAGTACTTC	CASSIEAASGTYEQYF
.	TRBD1	TRBJ2-3	TRBV5-1	TGCGCCAGCAGCTTGGAGGGACAGTACACAGATACGCAGTATTTT	CASSLEGQYTDTQYF
.	TRBD2	TRBJ2-4	TRBV6-1	TGTGCCAGCAGTGTTATGAGTCGGAGTGCGGGGGGAAGGGGAAACATTCAGTACTTC	CASSVMSRSAGGRGNIQYF
.	.	TRBJ2-1	TRBV4-3	TGCGCCAGCAGCCAAGAGCCAGCGGGCTCATCTTGGGAGCAGTTCTTC	CASSQEPAGSSWEQFF
.	.	TRBJ1-1	TRBV18	TGTGCCAGCTCACCAGAGGGGGGGGCCACTGAAGCTTTCTTT	CASSPEGGATEAFF
.	TRBD1	TRBJ1-2	TRBV9	TGTGCCAGCAGCCCAGGGGGGAACTATGGCTACACCTTC	CASSPGGNYGYTF
.	.	TRBJ1-1	TRBV5-1	TGCGCCAGCAGCTTGGAGGGCGGGAAGAACACTGAAGCTTTCTTT	CASSLEGGKNTEAFF
few	.	TRBJ2-2	TRBV27	TGTGCCAGCAGTGTAGACAGATATACCGGGGAGCTGTTTTTT	CASSVDRYTGELFF
.	TRBD2	TRBJ2-6	TRBV3-1/TRBV3-2	TGTGCCAGCAGTCATGGAGAACTAGCGGGGCCGGGATCTGGGGCCAACGTCCTGACTTTC	CASSHGELAGPGSGANVLTF
.	.	TRBJ2-5	TRBV4-2	TGTGCCAGCAGCCTCGATACTAGCCTCGGGACCCAGTACTTC	CASSLDTSLGTQYF